This T cell receptor (beta chain) emerged from a study of CD8+ T cells in alopecia areata. Turning to this clone: Its antigen remains unknown.

Both CD4+ and CD8+ T cells were separated by sorting PBMCs. This CDR3 has 16 amino acids. The trim removed 4 bases at V and 2 bases at J, leaving 10 bases unmatched. Germline V gene sequence: CDR1 GTSNPN, CDR2 SVGIG (reference sequence). Extraction of RNA preceded its reverse transcription into cDNA, which served as the sequencing template. Produced via immunoSEQ multiplex PCR; TCRdb's table is partial and in-frame only. The sample shows 120,000 or so clones, less than 70% of them seen only once. Findings of the study overall: The study found higher clonality in lesional than normal scalp, especially in alopecia totalis/universalis. Sequences from scalp samples also cover resident alphabeta T cells of normal skin. Shared TCR sequences were less clear between patients than in mice, possibly partly from HLA diversity.

The sequencing input was CD4+ T cells sorted from blood. This receptor was obtained from a human donor in good health. The chain uses TRBV30 and TRBJ2-5; the match to TRBD2 covers 10 bases. The CDR3 nucleotides read TGTGCCTGGACTAGGGCTAGCGGGGGCCAACAAGAGACCCAGTACTTC. Translated, it gives CAWTRASGGQQETQYF.